This TCR beta chain emerged from a study of blood T cell repertoires in COVID-19. Study context: From T cells, B-cell-depleted T cells, or PBMCs came the material, which was cDNA or gDNA.

CDR3 length equals 12 residues. Germline V gene sequence: CDR1 GTSNPN, CDR2 SVGIG (reference sequence). With 3 bases removed from V and 7 bases from J, the gap between germline ends came to 12 bases. Authors' methods: For nucleated cells, counts were estimated from reference gene primer amplification. The method was immunoSEQ multiplex PCR; TCRdb's version includes in-frame clones alone and lacks a portion of them. V, J and clone size are taken as reported in that table, and D and trimming were inferred from the DNA itself. The data hold 350,000 to 400,000 clones, with 70% to 90% observed a single time.

J is TRBJ1-2 and V is TRBV30; unclear D gene. The sample taken for sequencing was peripheral blood. The TCR originated in a woman in her twenties or thirties with COVID-19, enrolled during active disease. DNA for the CDR3: TGTGCCTGGAGCACCTTCCGGGGTGGCTACACCTTC. Protein product: CAWSTFRGGYTF. Variable domain in full (rest from reference TRBV30 and TRBJ1-2): SQTIHQWPATLVQPVGSPLSLECTVEGTSNPNLYWYRQAAGRGLQLLFYSVGIGQISSEVPQNLSASRPQDRQFILSSKKLLLSDSGFYLCAWSTFRGGYTFGSGTRLTVV.